A selection of T cell receptor beta chains follows, all from one sample in a study of T cell responses to AZD1222 COVID-19 vaccine. Here immunoSEQ multiplex PCR was the method, and the copy in TCRdb shows in-frame clones only, minus some. The sample contains about 200,000 clones, 90% to 95% of which appear only once. This specimen was peripheral blood, taken on day 0 of MenACWY control vaccination. The origin of the receptors is an adult in good health. The CDR3 runs from the conserved cysteine through the conserved F or W. Each record gives: J gene, clone size, V gene, D gene, CDR3 protein, CDR3 DNA. A D gene is named only where the DNA matches it firmly. Size is stated for part of the rows, as once, few or many counts, or as a class when the clone is expanded.

>TRBJ1-1|-|TRBV25-1|TRBD1
CASRMDRWNTEAFF
TGTGCCAGCAGAATGGACAGGTGGAACACTGAAGCTTTCTTT
>TRBJ2-1|-|TRBV5-1|TRBD1
CASSSTGGYNEQFF
TGCGCCAGCAGCTCAACAGGGGGCTACAATGAGCAGTTCTTC
>TRBJ2-1|-|TRBV30|TRBD1
CAWSGTTGTAFNEQFF
TGTGCCTGGAGTGGGACGACCGGGACAGCCTTCAATGAGCAGTTCTTC
>TRBJ1-1|-|TRBV7-9|-
CASSTRDVNTEAFF
TGTGCCAGCAGCACAAGGGACGTCAACACTGAAGCTTTCTTT
>TRBJ2-4|-|TRBV7-2|TRBD1
CASSLGDRVPFLTKNIQYF
TGTGCCAGCAGCTTGGGGGACAGGGTGCCTTTCTTGACCAAAAACATTCAGTACTTC
>TRBJ2-7|-|TRBV12-3/TRBV12-4|-
CASSLDRTYEQYF
TGTGCCAGCAGCCTCGACAGAACCTACGAGCAGTACTTC
>TRBJ2-1|-|TRBV5-1|-
CASSSTGGNEQFF
TGCGCCAGCAGCTCCACAGGTGGCAATGAGCAGTTCTTC
>TRBJ1-6|once|TRBV10-2|-
CASSVKGDSPLHF
TGCGCCAGCAGTGTCAAGGGGGACTCACCCCTCCACTTT
>TRBJ1-3|-|TRBV11-2|-
CASSLSGNTIYF
TGTGCCAGCAGCTTATCTGGAAACACCATATATTTT
>TRBJ2-5|-|TRBV11-2|TRBD2
CASSLDRASGQETQYF
TGTGCCAGCAGCTTGGATCGGGCTAGCGGGCAAGAGACCCAGTACTTC
>TRBJ1-1|-|TRBV19|-
CASVDRNTEAFF
TGTGCCTCAGTAGATCGGAACACTGAAGCTTTCTTT
>TRBJ1-5|-|TRBV30|-
CAWSVGLGQPQHF
TGTGCCTGGAGTGTAGGGTTGGGACAGCCCCAGCATTTT
>TRBJ2-7|-|TRBV28|TRBD1
CASSFAQTGFEQYF
TGTGCCAGCAGTTTCGCCCAGACAGGGTTCGAGCAGTACTTC
>TRBJ2-1|-|TRBV11-3|TRBD2
CASSPRTSPSGNEQFF
TGTGCCAGCAGCCCCAGGACTAGCCCTTCGGGGAATGAGCAGTTCTTC
>TRBJ1-2|-|TRBV14|-
CASSQQNYGYTF
TGTGCCAGCAGCCAACAGAACTATGGCTACACCTTC
>TRBJ1-3|-|TRBV18|-
CASSPGRPLSGNTIYF
TGTGCCAGCTCACCGGGGAGGCCCCTCTCTGGAAACACCATATATTTT
>TRBJ2-7|-|TRBV10-1|-
CASMGAYEQYF
TGCGCCAGCATGGGGGCCTACGAGCAGTACTTC
>TRBJ1-1|once|TRBV4-1|-
CASSQGRGDEAFF
TGCGCCAGCAGCCAAGGGAGGGGGGATGAAGCTTTCTTT
>TRBJ1-2|once|TRBV4-3|-
CASSQDMNRDYYGYTF
TGCGCCAGCAGCCAGGATATGAACCGGGACTACTATGGCTACACCTTC
>TRBJ2-4|-|TRBV20-1|-
CSAVGQNIQYF
TGCAGTGCAGTAGGACAAAACATTCAGTACTTC
>TRBJ2-5|-|TRBV3-1/TRBV3-2|-
CASSHVKGVGSQYF
TGTGCCAGCAGTCACGTTAAGGGGGTGGGGTCCCAGTACTTC
>TRBJ2-5|-|TRBV29-1|-
CSPLDRQETQYF
TGCAGCCCGTTAGACAGGCAAGAGACCCAGTACTTC
>TRBJ1-2|-|TRBV6-6|-
CASSSAGTLSYGYTF
TGTGCCAGCAGTTCAGCAGGGACCTTGAGCTATGGCTACACCTTC
>TRBJ1-5|-|TRBV3-1/TRBV3-2|TRBD1
CASSQAKRTGGFNQPQHF
TGTGCCAGCAGCCAGGCAAAGAGGACAGGGGGCTTCAATCAGCCCCAGCATTTT
>TRBJ2-5|-|TRBV9|-
CASSKTEGGSKTQYF
TGTGCCAGCAGCAAAACGGAGGGGGGCTCGAAGACCCAGTACTTC
>TRBJ1-1|-|TRBV10-2|-
CASSGVWGASEAFF
TGCGCCAGCAGTGGAGTTTGGGGGGCGTCTGAAGCTTTCTTT
>TRBJ1-2|-|TRBV4-2|-
CASSQTGFYGYTF
TGTGCCAGCAGCCAAACAGGGTTTTACGGCTACACCTTC
>TRBJ1-4|-|TRBV9|-
CASSPGTVREKLFF
TGTGCCAGCAGCCCCGGGACGGTTCGGGAAAAACTGTTTTTT
>TRBJ1-6|few|TRBV7-2|-
CASSLVPPGGQKGNSPLHF
TGTGCCAGCAGCTTAGTCCCTCCCGGGGGGCAAAAGGGTAATTCACCCCTCCACTTT
>TRBJ2-7|-|TRBV10-3|-
CAVSGVSYEQYF
TGTGCCGTCTCCGGGGTGTCCTACGAGCAGTACTTC
>TRBJ1-1|-|TRBV6-2/TRBV6-3|-
CASSYWMNTEAFF
TGTGCCAGCAGTTACTGGATGAACACTGAAGCTTTCTTT
>TRBJ2-1|-|TRBV5-1|-
CASSLGGNEQFF
TGCGCCAGCAGCTTGGGGGGCAATGAGCAGTTCTTC
>TRBJ2-2|once|TRBV4-3|-
CASSQEEGNTGELFF
TGCGCCAGCAGCCAAGAAGAGGGGAACACCGGGGAGCTGTTTTTT
>TRBJ1-3|-|TRBV10-3|-
CAIREQESGNTIYF
TGTGCCATCAGGGAGCAGGAGTCTGGAAACACCATATATTTT
>TRBJ1-2|-|TRBV6-5|-
CASSYLGGAHGYTF
TGTGCCAGCAGTTACTTGGGGGGCGCCCATGGCTACACCTTC
>TRBJ1-5|-|TRBV2|TRBD1
CASNGQGIQPQHF
TGTGCCAGCAACGGACAGGGGATTCAGCCCCAGCATTTT
>TRBJ2-7|-|TRBV3-1/TRBV3-2|-
CASSLGRRGVRVHEQYF
TGTGCCAGCAGCCTCGGAAGGAGGGGGGTTAGGGTACACGAGCAGTACTTC
>TRBJ1-6|-|TRBV12-3/TRBV12-4|TRBD1
CASGGQGRSPLHF
TGTGCCAGCGGGGGACAGGGTCGTTCACCCCTCCACTTT
>TRBJ1-1|-|TRBV25-1|-
CASRGGASAFF
TGTGCCAGCAGGGGCGGAGCCTCTGCTTTCTTT
>TRBJ1-5|-|TRBV18|-
CASSPDGDQPQHF
TGTGCCAGCTCACCAGACGGGGATCAGCCCCAGCATTTT